This T cell receptor beta chain stems from a study of T cell responses to AZD1222 COVID-19 vaccine. Per the germline V gene, CDR1 is SGHNT and CDR2 is YYREEE (reference sequence). This CDR3 is 13 amino acids long. V lost 4 bases to trimming and J lost 3 bases, with 8 bases between them. Study-wide points: Mapped onto spike, vaccine-associated CD4 TCRs spanned it and were dominant at 160-218 and 743-854. Spike-specific TCRs gained breadth and depth after people received two AZD1222 doses. Repertoires were obtained only post-peak T cell response. Epitopes outside B.1.351 and B.1.1.7 mutated regions reportedly drew nearly half of spike TCRs.

The data were produced by immunoSEQ multiplex PCR, yet TCRdb's version contains in-frame clones alone and is incomplete. The data show some 100,000 clones, with roughly nine tenths seen just once and around 17% held by the top ten. Concerning this clone itself: Its antigen is as yet unknown.

The receptor was derived from an adult in good health. The input for sequencing was peripheral blood, taken on day 0 of AZD1222 vaccination. V usage is TRBV5-4 and J usage is TRBJ2-1; D unresolved. The CDR3 loop is CASSQIDYNEQFF. As DNA, the CDR3 is TGTGCCAGCAGCCAAATAGACTACAATGAGCAGTTCTTC.